This T cell receptor beta chain emerged from a study of OX40 agonist ivuxolimab in advanced cancers. For the study at large: The dose of intravenous ivuxolimab that patients received every 2 weeks ranged from 0.01 to 10 mg/kg. Enrolled patients in dose escalation had cancers that were hepatocellular carcinoma, melanoma, renal cell or head and neck cancer.

Comments on this clone: Antigen unknown.

Some clones are missing from TCRdb's copy, which holds only in-frame ones; the method was immunoSEQ multiplex PCR. Among approximately 18,000 clones, 70% to 85% were seen once, and the ten largest hold just over 45%. Germline V lookup: CDR1 SGDLS, CDR2 YYNGEE. This CDR3 region has 17 residues. The trim removed 4 bases at V and 8 bases at J, leaving 13 bases unmatched. General observations from the study: At 0.1 to 3.0 mg/kg and by week 6, clonal expansion occurred in CD4+ and CD8+ blood T cells. The authors also found low normalized T-cell clonal expansion in some nonresponders.

The sample was CD4+ or CD8+ T cells sorted from blood, taken in a trial of the OX40 agonist ivuxolimab. The receptor was isolated from an adult with an advanced solid tumor such as melanoma, head and neck, liver or kidney cancer. This sequence joins TRBV9 and TRBJ1-6; 9 bases agree with TRBD1. Written as DNA, the CDR3 is TGTGCCAGCAGCACCCGGGACAGGGCTACTCGGGATTCACCCCTCCACTTT. This sequence encodes CASSTRDRATRDSPLHF.